A selection of T cell receptor beta chains follows, all from one sample in a study of early stage breast cancer tumors. Clones were sequenced by immunoSEQ multiplex PCR, and TCRdb holds only the in-frame ones, with some missing. This table has 30,000 to 35,000 clones, more than 65% appearing once. Sequencing was performed on blood. Receptors were obtained from a person aged 35 to 50 with breast cancer. Both conserved end residues are part of each CDR3. A D gene is named only where the DNA matches it firmly. Clone size, where shown, is once, few, many, or a class for clones that have expanded.

J gene,clone size,V gene,CDR3 length,D gene,CDR3 protein,CDR3 DNA
TRBJ1-2,few,TRBV5-1,16,TRBD1,CASSFGTGGIGYGYTF,TGCGCCAGCAGCTTCGGGACAGGGGGCATCGGCTATGGCTACACCTTC
TRBJ2-5,.,TRBV19,13,.,CASSRELVETQYF,TGTGCCAGTAGTAGGGAACTCGTGGAGACCCAGTACTTC
TRBJ2-7,.,TRBV9,13,TRBD1,CASSGDRAGEQYF,TGTGCCAGCAGCGGGGACAGGGCAGGCGAGCAGTACTTC
TRBJ2-3,.,TRBV7-3,13,.,CASSSRWEDTQYF,TGTGCCAGCAGCTCCCGTTGGGAAGATACGCAGTATTTT
TRBJ1-1,.,TRBV11-1,14,.,CASSLGRMNTEAFF,TGTGCCAGCAGCTTAGGCCGTATGAACACTGAAGCTTTCTTT
TRBJ2-1,once,TRBV2,13,.,CASSLAGLNEQFF,TGTGCCAGCAGTCTGGCCGGACTTAATGAGCAGTTCTTC
TRBJ2-7,.,TRBV19,13,.,CASSIRGVYEQYF,TGTGCCAGTAGTATCCGGGGCGTCTACGAGCAGTACTTC
TRBJ2-3,.,TRBV5-8,12,.,CASSERTDTQYF,TGTGCCAGCAGCGAACGCACAGATACGCAGTATTTT
TRBJ2-7,medium-sized,TRBV28,15,.,CASSPETASSYEQYF,TGTGCCAGCAGTCCTGAGACGGCCAGCTCCTACGAGCAGTACTTC
TRBJ2-7,.,TRBV7-9,15,.,CASSFTGRGSYEQYF,TGTGCCAGCAGCTTCACAGGCAGGGGCTCCTACGAGCAGTACTTC
TRBJ2-1,.,TRBV7-3,13,.,CASSLVEYNEQFF,TGTGCCAGCAGCTTGGTGGAGTACAATGAGCAGTTCTTC
TRBJ2-7,few,TRBV2,13,.,CASSEQATYEQYF,TGTGCCAGCAGTGAGCAGGCCACCTACGAGCAGTACTTC
TRBJ2-2,.,TRBV6-5,15,.,CASSYSIGGTGELFF,TGTGCCAGCAGTTACTCGATCGGGGGTACCGGGGAGCTGTTTTTT
TRBJ2-1,few,TRBV7-9,14,TRBD2,CASSPSGRGNEQFF,TGTGCCAGCAGCCCCAGCGGGAGGGGCAATGAGCAGTTCTTC